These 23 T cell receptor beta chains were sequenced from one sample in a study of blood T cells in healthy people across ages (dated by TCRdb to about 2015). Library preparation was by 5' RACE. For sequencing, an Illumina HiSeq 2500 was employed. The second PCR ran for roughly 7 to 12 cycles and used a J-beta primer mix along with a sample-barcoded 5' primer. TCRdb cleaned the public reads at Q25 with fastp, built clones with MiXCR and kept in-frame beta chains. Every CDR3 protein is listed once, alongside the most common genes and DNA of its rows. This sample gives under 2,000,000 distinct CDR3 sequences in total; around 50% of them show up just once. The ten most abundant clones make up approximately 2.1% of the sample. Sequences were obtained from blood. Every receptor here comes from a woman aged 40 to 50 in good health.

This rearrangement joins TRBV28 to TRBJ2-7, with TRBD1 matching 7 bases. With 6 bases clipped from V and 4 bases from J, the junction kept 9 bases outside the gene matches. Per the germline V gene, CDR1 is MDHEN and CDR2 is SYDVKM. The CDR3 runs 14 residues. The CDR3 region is CASRPAGTDYEQYF. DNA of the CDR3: TGTGCCAGCAGACCTGCCGGGACAGATTACGAGCAGTACTTC.

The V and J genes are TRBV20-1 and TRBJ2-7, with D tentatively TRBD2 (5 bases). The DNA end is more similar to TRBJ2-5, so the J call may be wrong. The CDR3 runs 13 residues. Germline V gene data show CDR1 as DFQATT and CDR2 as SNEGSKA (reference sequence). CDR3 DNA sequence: TGCAGTGCTAGAGTCGGGGTCTCGGAGACCCAGTACTTC. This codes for CSARVGVSETQYF.

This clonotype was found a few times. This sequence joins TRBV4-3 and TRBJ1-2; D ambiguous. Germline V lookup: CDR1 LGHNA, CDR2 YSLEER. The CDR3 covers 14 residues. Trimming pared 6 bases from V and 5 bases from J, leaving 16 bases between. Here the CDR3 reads CASSRSVRDYGYTF. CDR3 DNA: TGCGCCAGCAGTCGAAGCGTCCGGGATTATGGCTACACCTTC.

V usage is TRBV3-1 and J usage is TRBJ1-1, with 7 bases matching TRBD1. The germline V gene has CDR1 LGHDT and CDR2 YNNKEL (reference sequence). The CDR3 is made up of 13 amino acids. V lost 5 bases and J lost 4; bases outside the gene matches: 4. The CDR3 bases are TGTGCCAGCAGCGCTTACAGGGGCACTGAAGCTTTCTTT. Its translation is CASSAYRGTEAFF.

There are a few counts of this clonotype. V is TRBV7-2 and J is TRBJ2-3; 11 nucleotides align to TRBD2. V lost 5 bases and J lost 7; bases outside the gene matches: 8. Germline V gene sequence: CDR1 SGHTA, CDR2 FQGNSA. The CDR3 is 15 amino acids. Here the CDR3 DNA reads TGTGCCAGCAGCCCGCTAGCGGGGGGAAGTAATACGCAGTATTTT. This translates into CASSPLAGGSNTQYF.

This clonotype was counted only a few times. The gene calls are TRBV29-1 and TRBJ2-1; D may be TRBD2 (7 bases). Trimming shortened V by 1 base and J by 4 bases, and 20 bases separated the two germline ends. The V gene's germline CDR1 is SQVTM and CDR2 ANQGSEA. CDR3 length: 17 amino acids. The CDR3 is CSVEGTLSRGAYNEQFF. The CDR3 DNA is TGCAGCGTTGAAGGAACCCTCTCCCGGGGGGCTTACAATGAGCAGTTCTTC.

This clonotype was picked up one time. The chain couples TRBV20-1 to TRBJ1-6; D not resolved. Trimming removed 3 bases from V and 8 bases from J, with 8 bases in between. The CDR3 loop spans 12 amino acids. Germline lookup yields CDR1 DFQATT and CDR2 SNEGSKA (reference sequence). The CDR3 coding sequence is TGCAGTGCTAGCAGAAAAGATTCACCCCTCCACTTT. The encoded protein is CSASRKDSPLHF.

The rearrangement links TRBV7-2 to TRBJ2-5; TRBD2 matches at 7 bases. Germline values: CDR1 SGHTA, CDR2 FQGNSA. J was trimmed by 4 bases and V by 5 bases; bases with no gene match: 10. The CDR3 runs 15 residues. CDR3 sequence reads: CASSSQTSPRETQYF. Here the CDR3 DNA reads TGTGCCAGCAGCAGCCAGACTAGCCCCAGAGAGACCCAGTACTTC.

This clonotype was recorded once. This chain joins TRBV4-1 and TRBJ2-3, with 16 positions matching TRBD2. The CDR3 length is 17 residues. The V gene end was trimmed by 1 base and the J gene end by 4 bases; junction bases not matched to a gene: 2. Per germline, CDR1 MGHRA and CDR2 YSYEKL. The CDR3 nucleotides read TGCGCCAGCAGCCAAGTTGGGACTAGCGGGGGGGCAGATACGCAGTATTTT. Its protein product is CASSQVGTSGGADTQYF.

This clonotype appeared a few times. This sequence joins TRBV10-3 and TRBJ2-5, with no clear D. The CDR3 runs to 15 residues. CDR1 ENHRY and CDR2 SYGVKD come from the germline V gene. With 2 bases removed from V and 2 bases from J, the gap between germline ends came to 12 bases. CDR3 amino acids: CAISEPGGEQETQYF. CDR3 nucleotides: TGTGCCATCAGTGAGCCAGGCGGCGAACAAGAGACCCAGTACTTC.

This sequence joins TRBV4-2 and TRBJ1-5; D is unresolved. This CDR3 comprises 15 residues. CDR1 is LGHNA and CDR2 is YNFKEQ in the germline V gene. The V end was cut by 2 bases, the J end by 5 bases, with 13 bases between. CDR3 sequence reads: CASSQRAGVDQPQHF. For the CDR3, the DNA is TGTGCCAGCAGCCAAAGGGCTGGTGTGGATCAGCCCCAGCATTTT.

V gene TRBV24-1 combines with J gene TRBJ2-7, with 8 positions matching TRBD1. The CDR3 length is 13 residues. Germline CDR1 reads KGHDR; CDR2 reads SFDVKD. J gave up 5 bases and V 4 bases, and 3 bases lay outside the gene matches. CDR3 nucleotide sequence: TGTGCCACCAGTGAGACAGGGGACCACGAGCAGTACTTC. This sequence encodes CATSETGDHEQYF.

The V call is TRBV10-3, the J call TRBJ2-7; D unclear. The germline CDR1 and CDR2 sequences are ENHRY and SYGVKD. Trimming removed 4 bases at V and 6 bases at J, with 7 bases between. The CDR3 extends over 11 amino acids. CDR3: CAISGAGEQYF. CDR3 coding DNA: TGTGCCATCAGTGGAGCAGGCGAGCAGTACTTC.

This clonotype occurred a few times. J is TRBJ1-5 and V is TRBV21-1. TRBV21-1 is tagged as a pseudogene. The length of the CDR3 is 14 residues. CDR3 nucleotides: TGTGCCAGCAGCAAAAAAGACAGAAATCAGCCCCAGCATTTT. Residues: CASSKKDRNQPQHF.

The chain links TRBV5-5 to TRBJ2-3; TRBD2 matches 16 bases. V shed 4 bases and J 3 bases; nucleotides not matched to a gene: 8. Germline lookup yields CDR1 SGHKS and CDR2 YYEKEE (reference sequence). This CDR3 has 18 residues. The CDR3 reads CASSPGTSGGGKTDTQYF. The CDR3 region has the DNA TGTGCCAGCAGCCCCGGGACTAGCGGGGGGGGAAAGACAGATACGCAGTATTTT.

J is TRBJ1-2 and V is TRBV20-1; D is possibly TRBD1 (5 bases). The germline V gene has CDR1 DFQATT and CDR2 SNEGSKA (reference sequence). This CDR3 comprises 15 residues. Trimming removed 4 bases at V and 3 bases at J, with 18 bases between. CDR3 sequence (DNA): TGCAGTGCTAAGAGATCACAGGATAGGGACTATGGCTACACCTTC. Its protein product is CSAKRSQDRDYGYTF.

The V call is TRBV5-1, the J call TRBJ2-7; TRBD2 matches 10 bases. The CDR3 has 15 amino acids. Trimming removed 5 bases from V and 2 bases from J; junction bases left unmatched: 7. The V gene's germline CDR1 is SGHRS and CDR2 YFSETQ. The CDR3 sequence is CASRSGTSVTYEQYF. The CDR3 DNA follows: TGCGCCAGCAGGTCCGGGACTAGCGTTACCTACGAGCAGTACTTC.

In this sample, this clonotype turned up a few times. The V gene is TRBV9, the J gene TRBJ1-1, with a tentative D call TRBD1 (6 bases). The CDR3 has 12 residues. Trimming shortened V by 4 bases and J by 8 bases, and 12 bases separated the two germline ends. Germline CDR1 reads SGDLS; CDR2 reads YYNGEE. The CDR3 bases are TGTGCCAGCAGCTCTCTCGGGACAGAAGCTTTCTTT. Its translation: CASSSLGTEAFF.

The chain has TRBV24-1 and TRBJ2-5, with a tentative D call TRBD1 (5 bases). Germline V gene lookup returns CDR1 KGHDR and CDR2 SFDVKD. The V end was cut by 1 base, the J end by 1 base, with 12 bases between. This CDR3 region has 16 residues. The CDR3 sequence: CATSDLDQGSQETQYF. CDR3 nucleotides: TGTGCCACCAGTGATTTAGACCAGGGCTCCCAAGAGACCCAGTACTTC.

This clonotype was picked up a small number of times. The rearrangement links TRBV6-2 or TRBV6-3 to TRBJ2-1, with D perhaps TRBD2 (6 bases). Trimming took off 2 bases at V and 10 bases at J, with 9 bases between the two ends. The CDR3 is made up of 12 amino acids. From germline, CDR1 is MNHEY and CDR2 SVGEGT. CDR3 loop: CASSYASVEQFF. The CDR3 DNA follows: TGTGCCAGCAGTTACGCTAGCGTAGAGCAGTTCTTC.

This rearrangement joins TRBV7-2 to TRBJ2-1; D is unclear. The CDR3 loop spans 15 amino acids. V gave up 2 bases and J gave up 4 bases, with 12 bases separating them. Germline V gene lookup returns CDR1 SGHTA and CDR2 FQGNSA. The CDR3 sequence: CTSSLQTGPYNEQFF. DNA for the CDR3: TGTACCAGCAGCTTACAAACGGGCCCGTACAATGAGCAGTTCTTC. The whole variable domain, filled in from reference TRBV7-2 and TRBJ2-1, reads GAGVSQSPSNKVTEKGKDVELRCDPISGHTALYWYRQSLGQGLEFLIYFQGNSAPDKSGLPSDRFSAERTGGSVSTLTIQRTQQEDSAVYLCTSSLQTGPYNEQFFGPGTRLTVL.

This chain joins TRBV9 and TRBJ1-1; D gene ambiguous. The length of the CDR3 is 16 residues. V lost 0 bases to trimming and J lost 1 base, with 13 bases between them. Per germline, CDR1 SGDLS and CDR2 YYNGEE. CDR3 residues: CASSVGLGTTNTEAFF. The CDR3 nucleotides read TGTGCCAGCAGCGTAGGCCTGGGTACGACGAACACTGAAGCTTTCTTT.

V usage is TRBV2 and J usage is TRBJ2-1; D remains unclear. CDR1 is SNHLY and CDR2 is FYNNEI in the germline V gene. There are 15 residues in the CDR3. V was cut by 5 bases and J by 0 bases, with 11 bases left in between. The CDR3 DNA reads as TGTGCCAGCAGTCTTGACCCCGTCTCCTACAATGAGCAGTTCTTC. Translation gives CASSLDPVSYNEQFF.